This TCR beta chain was sequenced in a study of blood T cell repertoires in COVID-19. Study overall: T cells, B-cell-depleted T cells, or PBMCs provided the cDNA or gDNA that served as material.

Produced via immunoSEQ multiplex PCR; TCRdb's table is partial and in-frame only. The table includes roughly 240,000 clones, around 90% detected once. The germline V gene encodes CDR1 SGHDN and CDR2 FVKESK. The V gene lost 3 bases and the J gene lost 3 bases, with 14 bases spanning the gap. The CDR3 consists of 16 residues. Participants were placed into cohorts based on the clinical history they reported. The receptor comes from a man aged 50-59 years who had been exposed to COVID-19. The chain is built from TRBV14 and TRBJ1-4; TRBD1 might be the D (5 bases). Sequencing was carried out using PBMCs or T cells enriched from blood (not recorded which). CDR3 in amino acids: CASSHLRGVSNEKLFF. CDR3 DNA: TGTGCCAGCAGCCATCTACGGGGGGTGTCTAATGAAAAACTGTTTTTT.